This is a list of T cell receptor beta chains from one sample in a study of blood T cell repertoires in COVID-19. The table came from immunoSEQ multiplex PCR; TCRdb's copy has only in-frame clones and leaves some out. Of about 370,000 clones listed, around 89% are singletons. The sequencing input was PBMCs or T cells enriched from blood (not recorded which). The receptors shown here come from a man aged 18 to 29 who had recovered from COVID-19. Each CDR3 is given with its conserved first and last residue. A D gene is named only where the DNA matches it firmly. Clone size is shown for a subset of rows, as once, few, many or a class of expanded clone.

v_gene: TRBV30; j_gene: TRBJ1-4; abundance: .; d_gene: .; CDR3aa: CAWNAGGSGEKLFF; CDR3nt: TGTGCCTGGAATGCCGGCGGATCGGGTGAAAAACTGTTTTTT
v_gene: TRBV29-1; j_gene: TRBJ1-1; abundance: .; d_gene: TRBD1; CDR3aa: CSVVWDRGRGAFF; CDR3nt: TGCAGCGTTGTTTGGGACAGGGGGCGCGGGGCTTTCTTT
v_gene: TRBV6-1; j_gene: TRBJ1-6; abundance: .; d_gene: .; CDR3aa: CASSEPPSPLHF; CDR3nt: TGTGCCAGCAGTGAACCTCCTTCACCCCTCCACTTT
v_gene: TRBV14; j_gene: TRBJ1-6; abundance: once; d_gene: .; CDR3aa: CASSPQGRGNNSPLHF; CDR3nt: TGTGCCAGCAGCCCGCAAGGGAGGGGAAATAATTCACCCCTCCACTTT
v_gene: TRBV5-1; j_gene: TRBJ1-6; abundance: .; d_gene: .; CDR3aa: CASSPYRGSYNSPLHF; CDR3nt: TGCGCCAGCAGCCCCTACCGCGGGTCTTATAATTCACCCCTCCACTTT
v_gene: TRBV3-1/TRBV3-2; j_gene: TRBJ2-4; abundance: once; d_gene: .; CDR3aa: CASSQSVSGIQYF; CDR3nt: TGTGCCAGCAGCCAATCTGTTTCGGGCATTCAGTACTTC
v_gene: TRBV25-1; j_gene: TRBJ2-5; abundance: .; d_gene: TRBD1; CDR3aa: CASSESRQGELKETQYF; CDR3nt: TGTGCCAGCAGTGAATCCAGACAGGGGGAGTTAAAAGAGACCCAGTACTTC
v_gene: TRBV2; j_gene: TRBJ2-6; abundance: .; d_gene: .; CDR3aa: CASSEMSSGANVLTF; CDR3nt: TGTGCCAGCAGTGAAATGAGCTCTGGGGCCAACGTCCTGACTTTC
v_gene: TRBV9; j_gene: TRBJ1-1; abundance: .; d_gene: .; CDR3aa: CASSVSGGGYAEAFF; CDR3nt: TGTGCCAGCAGCGTATCTGGCGGCGGTTACGCTGAAGCTTTCTTT
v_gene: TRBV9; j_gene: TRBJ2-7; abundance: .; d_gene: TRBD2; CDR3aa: CASSVEIAGGEQYF; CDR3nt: TGTGCCAGCAGCGTAGAAATAGCGGGGGGCGAGCAGTACTTC
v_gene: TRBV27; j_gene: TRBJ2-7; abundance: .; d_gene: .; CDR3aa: CASSLQGALVGYEQYF; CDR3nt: TGTGCCAGCAGTTTACAGGGTGCGCTAGTTGGATACGAGCAGTACTTC
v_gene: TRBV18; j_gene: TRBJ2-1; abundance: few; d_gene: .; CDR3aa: CASSPRGTYNEQFF; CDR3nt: TGTGCCAGCTCACCACGGGGCACCTACAATGAGCAGTTCTTC
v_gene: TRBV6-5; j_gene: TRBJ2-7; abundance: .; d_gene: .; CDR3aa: CASGRRDSSYEQYF; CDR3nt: TGTGCCAGCGGGAGGAGGGACAGCTCCTACGAGCAGTACTTC
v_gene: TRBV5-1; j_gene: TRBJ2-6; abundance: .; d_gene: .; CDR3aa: CASSFFGGANVLTF; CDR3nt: TGCGCCAGCAGCTTTTTCGGGGGGGCCAACGTCCTGACTTTC
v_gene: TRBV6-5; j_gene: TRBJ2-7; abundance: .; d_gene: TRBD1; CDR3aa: CASRRGDRSAYEQYF; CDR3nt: TGTGCCAGCAGAAGGGGGGACAGGTCCGCCTACGAGCAGTACTTC
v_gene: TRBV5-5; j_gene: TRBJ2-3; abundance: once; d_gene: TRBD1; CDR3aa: CASSSPDRDVDTQYF; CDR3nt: TGTGCCAGCAGCTCCCCGGACAGGGACGTAGATACGCAGTATTTT
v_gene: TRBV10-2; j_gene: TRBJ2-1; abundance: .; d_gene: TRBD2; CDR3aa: CASRNPLLLAGGWDEQFF; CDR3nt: TGCGCCAGCAGGAACCCCCTCCTACTAGCGGGAGGCTGGGATGAGCAGTTCTTC
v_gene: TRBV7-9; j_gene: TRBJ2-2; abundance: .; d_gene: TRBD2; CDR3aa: CASSSTFRGGAPNTGELFF; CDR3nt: TGTGCCAGCAGCTCCACCTTTCGGGGAGGGGCCCCGAACACCGGGGAGCTGTTTTTT
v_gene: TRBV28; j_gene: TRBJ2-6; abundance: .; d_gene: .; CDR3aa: CASSSPGGSGANVLTF; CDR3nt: TGTGCCAGCAGTTCACCCGGGGGCTCTGGGGCCAACGTCCTGACTTTC
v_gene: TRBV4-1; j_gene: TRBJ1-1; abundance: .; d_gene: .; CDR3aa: CASRRGVSNTEAFF; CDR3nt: TGCGCCAGCAGACGAGGCGTGTCGAACACTGAAGCTTTCTTT
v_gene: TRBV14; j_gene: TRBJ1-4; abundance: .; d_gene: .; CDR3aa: CASSDSTGFGNEKLFF; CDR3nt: TGTGCCAGCAGCGACTCCACAGGGTTTGGTAATGAAAAACTGTTTTTT
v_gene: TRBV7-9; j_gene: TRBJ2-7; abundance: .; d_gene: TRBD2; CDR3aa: CASSLDGGSHSYEQYF; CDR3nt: TGTGCCAGCAGCTTAGACGGCGGGAGTCACTCCTACGAGCAGTACTTC
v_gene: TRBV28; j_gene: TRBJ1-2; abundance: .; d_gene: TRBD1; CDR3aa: CASSYPGGTGVGYTF; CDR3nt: TGTGCCAGCAGTTACCCCGGTGGAACAGGGGTTGGCTACACCTTC
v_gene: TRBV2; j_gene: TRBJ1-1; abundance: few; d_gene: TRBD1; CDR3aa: CASSGTGRRGTEAFF; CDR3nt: TGTGCCAGCAGTGGGACAGGCCGGAGGGGCACTGAAGCTTTCTTT
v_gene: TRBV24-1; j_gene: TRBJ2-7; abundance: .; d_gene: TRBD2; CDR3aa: CATRGARRGGGLEQYF; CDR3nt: TGTGCCACCAGGGGCGCTCGACGGGGGGGAGGCCTCGAGCAGTACTTC
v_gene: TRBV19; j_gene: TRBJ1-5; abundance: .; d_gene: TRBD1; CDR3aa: CASTSTPGQGGQPQHF; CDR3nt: TGTGCCAGTACCTCGACACCGGGACAGGGAGGTCAGCCCCAGCATTTT
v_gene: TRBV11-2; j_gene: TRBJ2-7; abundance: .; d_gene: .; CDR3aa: CASSLRRVSYEQYF; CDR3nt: TGTGCCAGCAGCTTGCGACGGGTTTCCTACGAGCAGTACTTC
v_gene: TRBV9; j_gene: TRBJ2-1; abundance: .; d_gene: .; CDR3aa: CASSVEDYPGGNEQFF; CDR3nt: TGTGCCAGCAGCGTAGAAGACTACCCCGGTGGGAATGAGCAGTTCTTC
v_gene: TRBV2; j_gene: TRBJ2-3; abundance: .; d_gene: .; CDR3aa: CASSTGWGADTQYF; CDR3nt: TGTGCCAGCAGTACAGGGTGGGGAGCAGATACGCAGTATTTT
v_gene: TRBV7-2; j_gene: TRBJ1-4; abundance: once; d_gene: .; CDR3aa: CASSLASVNEKLFF; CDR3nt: TGTGCCAGCAGCTTAGCCAGCGTTAATGAAAAACTGTTTTTT
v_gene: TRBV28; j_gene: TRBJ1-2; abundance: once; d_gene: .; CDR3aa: CASSYLNGYTF; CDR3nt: TGTGCCAGCAGTTACTTGAACGGCTACACCTTC
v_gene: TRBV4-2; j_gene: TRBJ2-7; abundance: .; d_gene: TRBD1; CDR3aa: CASSASTGGFSYEQYF; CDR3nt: TGTGCCAGCAGCGCATCGACAGGGGGATTCTCCTACGAGCAGTACTTC
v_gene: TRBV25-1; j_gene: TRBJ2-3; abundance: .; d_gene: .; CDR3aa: CASGGGGGDTQYF; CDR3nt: TGTGCCAGCGGCGGCGGGGGCGGTGATACGCAGTATTTT
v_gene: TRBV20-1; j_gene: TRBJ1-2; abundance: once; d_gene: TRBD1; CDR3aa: CSARDRGNF; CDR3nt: TGCAGTGCTAGGGACAGGGGAAACTTC
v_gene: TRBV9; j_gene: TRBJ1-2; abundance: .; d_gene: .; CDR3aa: CASSVEVGGYTF; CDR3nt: TGTGCCAGCAGCGTAGAGGTGGGCGGCTACACCTTC
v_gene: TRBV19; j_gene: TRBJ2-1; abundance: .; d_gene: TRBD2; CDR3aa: CASSSGLGEDEQFF; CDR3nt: TGTGCCAGTAGTTCGGGACTAGGAGAGGATGAGCAGTTCTTC
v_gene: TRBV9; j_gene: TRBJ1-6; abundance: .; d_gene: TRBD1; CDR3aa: CASSATGVSYNSPLHF; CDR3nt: TGTGCCAGCAGCGCGACAGGGGTTTCCTATAATTCACCCCTCCACTTT
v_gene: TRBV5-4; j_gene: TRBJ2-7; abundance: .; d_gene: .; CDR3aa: CASSLDPGSAYEQYF; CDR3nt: TGTGCCAGCAGCTTGGACCCGGGATCGGCCTACGAGCAGTACTTC
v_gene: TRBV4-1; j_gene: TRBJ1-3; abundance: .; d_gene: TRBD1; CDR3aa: CASSQPRARDRSLDRNTIYF; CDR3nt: TGCGCCAGCAGCCAACCCCGGGCTCGGGACAGGAGTCTGGATCGAAACACCATATATTTT
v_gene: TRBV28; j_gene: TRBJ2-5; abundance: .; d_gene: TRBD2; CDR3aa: CASSLLTSGRGYGETQYF; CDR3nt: TGTGCCAGCAGTTTACTTACTAGCGGGAGGGGTTATGGAGAGACCCAGTACTTC
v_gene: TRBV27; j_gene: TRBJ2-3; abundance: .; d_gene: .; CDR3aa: CASGAKWDTQYF; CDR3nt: TGTGCCAGCGGGGCTAAATGGGATACGCAGTATTTT
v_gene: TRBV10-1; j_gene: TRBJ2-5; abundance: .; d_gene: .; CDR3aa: CASSDGGQETQYF; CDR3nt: TGCGCCAGCAGTGATGGAGGGCAAGAGACCCAGTACTTC
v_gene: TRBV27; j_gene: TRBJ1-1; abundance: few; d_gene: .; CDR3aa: CASSSTSPPAFF; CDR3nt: TGTGCCAGCAGTTCCACTTCCCCCCCCGCTTTCTTT
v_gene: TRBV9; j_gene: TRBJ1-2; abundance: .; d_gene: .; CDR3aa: CASSEDSPIYGYTF; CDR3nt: TGTGCCAGCAGCGAGGACAGCCCCATCTATGGCTACACCTTC
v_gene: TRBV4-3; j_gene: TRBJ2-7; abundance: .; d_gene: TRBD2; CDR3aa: CASSQSGTSGHYEQYF; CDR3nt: TGCGCCAGCAGCCAATCCGGGACTAGCGGGCACTACGAGCAGTACTTC
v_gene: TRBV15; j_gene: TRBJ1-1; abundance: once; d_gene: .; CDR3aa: CATSRRGGSDTEAFF; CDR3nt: TGTGCCACCAGCCGGAGGGGCGGTTCGGACACTGAAGCTTTCTTT
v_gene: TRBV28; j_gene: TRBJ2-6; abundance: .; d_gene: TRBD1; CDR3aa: CASSFFLDRGNSGANVLTF; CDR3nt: TGTGCCAGCAGTTTTTTCCTGGACAGGGGGAACTCTGGGGCCAACGTCCTGACTTTC
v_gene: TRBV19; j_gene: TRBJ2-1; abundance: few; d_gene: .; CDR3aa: CASNMEGAAYNEQFF; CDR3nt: TGTGCCAGTAACATGGAGGGGGCCGCCTACAATGAGCAGTTCTTC
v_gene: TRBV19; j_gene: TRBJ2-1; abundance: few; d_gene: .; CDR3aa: CACEGGEQFF; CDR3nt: TGTGCCTGTGAGGGAGGTGAGCAGTTCTTC
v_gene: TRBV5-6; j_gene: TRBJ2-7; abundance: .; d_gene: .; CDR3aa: CASSLGQLYEQYF; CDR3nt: TGTGCCAGCAGCTTGGGACAGCTTTACGAGCAGTACTTC
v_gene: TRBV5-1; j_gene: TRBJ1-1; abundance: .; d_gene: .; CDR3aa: CASSLMGGTEAFF; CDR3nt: TGCGCCAGCAGCTTGATGGGAGGAACTGAAGCTTTCTTT
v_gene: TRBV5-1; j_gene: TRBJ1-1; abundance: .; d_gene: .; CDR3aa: CASSLVGRRDNKNTEAFF; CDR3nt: TGCGCCAGCAGCTTGGTGGGCAGACGGGACAACAAGAACACTGAAGCTTTCTTT
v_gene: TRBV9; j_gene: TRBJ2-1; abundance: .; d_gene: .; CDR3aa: CASTTSASSEQFF; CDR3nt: TGTGCCAGCACGACCAGCGCCTCAAGTGAGCAGTTCTTC
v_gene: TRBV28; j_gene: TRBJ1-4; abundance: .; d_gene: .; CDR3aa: CASSLFQQSGREKLFF; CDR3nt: TGTGCCAGCAGTTTATTTCAGCAATCCGGGAGGGAAAAACTGTTTTTT
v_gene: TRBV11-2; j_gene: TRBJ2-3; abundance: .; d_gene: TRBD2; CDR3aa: CASSASGTTSVAQYF; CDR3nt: TGTGCCAGCAGCGCCTCCGGGACTACCTCCGTGGCGCAGTATTTT
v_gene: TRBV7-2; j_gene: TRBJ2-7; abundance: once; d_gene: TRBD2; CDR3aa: CASSPRRSSGYEQYF; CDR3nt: TGTGCCAGCAGCCCGCGAAGGTCTAGCGGTTACGAGCAGTACTTC
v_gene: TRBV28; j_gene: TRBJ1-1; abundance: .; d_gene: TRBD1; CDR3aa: CASSLSEQGEWTEAFF; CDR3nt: TGTGCCAGCAGTTTATCCGAACAGGGGGAATGGACTGAAGCTTTCTTT
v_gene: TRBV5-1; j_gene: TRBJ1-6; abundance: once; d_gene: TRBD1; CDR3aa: CASSLEGAGRTYNSPLHF; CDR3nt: TGCGCCAGCAGCTTGGAGGGGGCGGGGAGGACCTATAATTCACCCCTCCACTTT
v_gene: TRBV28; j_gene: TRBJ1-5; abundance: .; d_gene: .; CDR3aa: CASSLGQGRTPQHF; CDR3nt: TGTGCCAGCAGTTTGGGGCAGGGGCGGACGCCCCAGCATTTT
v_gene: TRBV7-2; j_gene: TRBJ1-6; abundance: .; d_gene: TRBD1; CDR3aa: CASSMDRVNSPLHF; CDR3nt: TGTGCCAGCAGCATGGACAGGGTAAATTCACCCCTCCACTTT